These 19 T cell receptor beta chains originate from one sample sequenced in a study of cytomegalovirus exposure and HLA in healthy donors. A multiplex PCR was run with 60 Vbeta primers and 13 Jbeta primers. Sequencing was performed with immunoSEQ multiplex PCR; in TCRdb, only in-frame clones are kept and a portion is missing. The sample contains about 130,000 clones, around four fifths of which appear only once. Input material: PBMCs. The receptors derive from a woman in her 40s in good health and CMV-seropositive.

This rearrangement joins TRBV6-5 to TRBJ2-7; 9 positions agree with TRBD1. The CDR3 is 16 residues long. V was pared by 0 bases and J by 7 bases, with 10 bases of the junction left unmatched. Looked up from germline, CDR1 is MNHEY and CDR2 is SVGAGI. The CDR3 DNA is TGTGCCAGCAGTTACTCGTCCTGGACAGGGGAAGTGGAGCAGTACTTC. Residues: CASSYSSWTGEVEQYF.

Concerning this clone itself: The same CDR3 is also encoded by other DNA sequences in this sample. The gene calls are TRBV7-3 and TRBJ2-1; 10 bases are shared with TRBD2. The germline gives CDR1 SGHTA, CDR2 FQGTGA. The J segment lost 3 bases and the V segment lost 1 base, leaving 3 bases of the junction unmatched. The CDR3 covers 16 residues. CDR3: CASSLNLAGVYNEQFF. In DNA, the CDR3 is TGTGCCAGCAGCTTAAATCTAGCGGGAGTCTACAATGAGCAGTTCTTC. Together with reference TRBV7-3 and TRBJ2-1, the CDR3 gives the full variable domain: GAGVSQTPSNKVTEKGKYVELRCDPISGHTALYWYRQSLGQGPEFLIYFQGTGAADDSGLPNDRFFAVRPEGSVSTLKIQRTERGDSAVYLCASSLNLAGVYNEQFFGPGTRLTVL.

The genes are TRBV10-3 and TRBJ2-7; 10 bases are shared with TRBD1. CDR1 and CDR2 from the germline V gene are ENHRY and SYGVKD. There are 16 residues in the CDR3. V shed 0 bases, J shed 3 bases, and the junction held 5 bases outside the gene matches. The DNA for the CDR3 is TGTGCCATCAGTGAGTCTATAGGACAGGGGGGCTACGAGCAGTACTTC. As protein: CAISESIGQGGYEQYF.

This chain uses TRBV5-6 with TRBJ1-3; 7 nucleotides line up with TRBD1. The CDR3 totals 15 residues. J was trimmed by 4 bases and V by 0 bases; bases with no gene match: 4. Germline V gives CDR1 SGHDT, CDR2 YYEEEE. The CDR3 region is CASSLGRGPGNTIYF. The DNA for the CDR3 is TGTGCCAGCAGCTTGGGTAGGGGGCCCGGAAACACCATATATTTT. The full variable domain, rest sourced from reference TRBV5-6 and TRBJ1-3, is DAGVTQSPTHLIKTRGQQVTLRCSPKSGHDTVSWYQQALGQGPQFIFQYYEEEERQRGNFPDRFSGHQFPNYSSELNVNALLLGDSALYLCASSLGRGPGNTIYFGEGSWLTVV.

CDR3 nucleotides: TGTGCCATCAGTGGGAGCGAAGAGACCCAGTACTTC. Its protein product is CAISGSEETQYF. This rearrangement joins TRBV10-3 to TRBJ2-5; D is unclear. The length of the CDR3 is 12 residues. Germline lookup yields CDR1 ENHRY and CDR2 SYGVKD. V gave up 4 bases and J gave up 3 bases, with 6 bases separating them.

V usage is TRBV18 and J usage is TRBJ2-5, with D perhaps matching TRBD2 (5 bases). The V end was cut by 2 bases, the J end by 5 bases, with 15 bases between. Germline values: CDR1 KGHSH, CDR2 LQKENI. The CDR3 runs to 15 residues. CDR3 nucleotide sequence: TGTGCCAGCTCACCAAGCCGGACGGAGGTCGAGACCCAGTACTTC. Residues: CASSPSRTEVETQYF.

This clone was counted between two and nine times. The chain links TRBV10-3 to TRBJ2-1, with no clear D. This CDR3 has 11 residues. With 2 bases removed from V and 8 bases from J, the gap between germline ends came to 4 bases. Germline V gene data show CDR1 as ENHRY and CDR2 as SYGVKD. CDR3 DNA sequence: TGTGCCATCAGTGAGACAGATGAGCAGTTCTTC. Its protein product is CAISETDEQFF.

This clone has a single count. The rearrangement uses TRBV6-1 and TRBJ1-4; maybe TRBD1 (6 bases). The ends were cut back, 6 bases at V and 8 bases at J, with 16 bases in the middle. Germline V gives CDR1 MNHNS, CDR2 SASEGT. This CDR3 is 14 amino acids long. CDR3 nucleotides: TGTGCCAGCAGAAAAGGACAGAGGGGGGAAAAACTGTTTTTT. It is translated as CASRKGQRGEKLFF.

J is TRBJ2-5 and V is TRBV15; D may be TRBD2 (5 bases). Per the germline V gene, CDR1 is LNHNV and CDR2 is YYDKDF (reference sequence). This CDR3 is 12 amino acids long. Trimming shortened V by 0 bases and J by 9 bases, and 8 bases separated the two germline ends. DNA of the CDR3: TGTGCCACCAGCAGAGATTTGAGGGCCCAGTACTTC. Residues: CATSRDLRAQYF.

This clone was seen a handful of times. The gene calls are TRBV5-1 and TRBJ1-1, with 12 positions matching TRBD1. This CDR3 contains 13 residues. V trimming: 4 bases; J trimming: 10 bases; junction bases outside the gene matches: 5. Germline assignment: CDR1 SGHRS and CDR2 YFSETQ. The CDR3 DNA reads as TGCGCCAGCAGCACGGGACAGGGGGCCGGAGCTTTCTTT. Residues: CASSTGQGAGAFF.

This sequence joins TRBV9 and TRBJ2-1; D may be TRBD2 (6 bases). The CDR3 runs 14 residues. The germline V gene encodes CDR1 SGDLS and CDR2 YYNGEE. Trimming stripped 3 bases from V and 1 base from J, with 8 bases between. CDR3 coding DNA: TGTGCCAGCAGCGGAGCGGGTTCCTACAATGAGCAGTTCTTC. It codes for CASSGAGSYNEQFF.

J is TRBJ1-5 and V is TRBV28; D unclear. V gave up 3 bases and J gave up 0 bases, with 3 bases separating them. The CDR3 totals 13 residues. Per germline, CDR1 MDHEN and CDR2 SYDVKM. The CDR3 DNA is TGTGCCAGCAGTTTTATTAGCAATCAGCCCCAGCATTTT. It yields the protein CASSFISNQPQHF.

The rearrangement uses TRBV11-2 and TRBJ2-1; D possibly corresponds to TRBD2 (5 bases). V dropped 1 base and J dropped 4 bases, with 11 bases sitting between them. The CDR3 spans 15 residues. Germline V gene lookup returns CDR1 SGHAT and CDR2 FQNNGV. The DNA for the CDR3 is TGTGCCAGCAGCTTAGGCGGAGGTCTATACAATGAGCAGTTCTTC. This gives the protein CASSLGGGLYNEQFF.

This chain uses TRBV5-1 with TRBJ1-2; 7 nucleotides align to TRBD1. V shed 3 bases, J shed 6 bases, and the junction held 2 bases outside the gene matches. CDR1 is SGHRS, CDR2 YFSETQ, per germline. The CDR3 totals 12 residues. As DNA, the CDR3 is TGCGCCAGCAGCTGGCAGGGGGATGGCTACACCTTC. Protein: CASSWQGDGYTF.

The V and J genes are TRBV7-9 and TRBJ1-1, with a possible D match to TRBD1 (5 bases). Germline assignment: CDR1 SEHNR and CDR2 FQNEAQ (reference sequence). There are 15 residues in the CDR3. The V end lost 0 bases, the J end lost 3 bases, and 11 bases lay between the germline ends. The CDR3 sequence is CASSLAQARYTEAFF. In DNA form, the CDR3 reads TGTGCCAGCAGCTTAGCACAGGCAAGGTACACTGAAGCTTTCTTT.

This chain joins TRBV29-1 and TRBJ1-2, with TRBD1 as a possible D gene (5 bases). Germline loops: CDR1 SQVTM, CDR2 ANQGSEA. Between the trimmed V and J ends, which lost 4 bases and 5 bases, there was a span of 23 bases. The CDR3 covers 16 residues. The CDR3 sequence: CSVVWTFTSGLYGYTF. The CDR3 DNA is TGCAGCGTTGTCTGGACATTCACCAGCGGGCTATATGGCTACACCTTC.

This chain connects TRBV7-2 to TRBJ1-5, with D possibly being TRBD1 (6 bases). Germline loops: CDR1 SGHTA, CDR2 FQGNSA. V was clipped by 4 bases and J by 9 bases, with 19 bases between them. There are 15 residues in the CDR3. The CDR3 is CASSSDQGQDWPQHF. The CDR3 bases are TGTGCCAGCAGCTCGGATCAGGGGCAGGATTGGCCCCAGCATTTT.

The chain recombines TRBV19 with TRBJ1-3; tentative D call: TRBD1 (5 bases). CDR1 is LNHDA and CDR2 is SQIVND in the germline V gene (reference sequence). V was shortened by 4 bases and J by 0 bases, with 10 bases between the two germline ends. The CDR3 sequence is 15 residues long. In nucleotides, the CDR3 is TGTGCCAGTAGTACACAGGCGGTCTCTGGAAACACCATATATTTT. Translated, it gives CASSTQAVSGNTIYF.

The chain joins TRBV30 to TRBJ1-1; D not certain. CDR1 is GTSNPN and CDR2 is SVGIG in the germline V gene (reference sequence). Trimming pared 5 bases from V and 1 base from J, leaving 11 bases between. CDR3 length equals 13 residues. CDR3 DNA sequence: TGTGCCTGGCTGTTCAGATCGAACACTGAAGCTTTCTTT. This gives the protein CAWLFRSNTEAFF.